Sequencing of this T cell receptor (beta chain) was carried out in a study of blood T cells in healthy people across ages. Alongside a J-beta primer mix, a sample-barcoded 5' primer served in a second PCR lasting roughly 6 to 11 cycles. TCRdb called the 5' RACE reads again in MiXCR, with one record for every CDR3 protein. The data show 650,000 or so distinct CDR3 sequences, under 65% seen once. This CDR3 contains 15 residues. Germline V gene lookup returns CDR1 DFQATT and CDR2 SNEGSKA (reference sequence). Trimming at V came to 5 bases and at J to 7 bases, leaving 13 bases not matched to a gene. This clonotype was counted at least ten times.

This chain links TRBV20-1 with TRBJ2-5, with 10 nucleotides matching TRBD2. The TCR comes from a woman aged 80 or over in good health. Sequenced material: blood. The CDR3 sequence is CSAARLLAGLGTQYF. For the CDR3, the DNA is TGCAGTGCTGCACGATTACTAGCGGGGTTGGGGACCCAGTACTTC.